This entry lists 22 T cell receptor beta chains sequenced from one sample in a study of T cells after yellow fever vaccination. Each CDR3 protein gets one entry after TCRdb re-called the 5' RACE reads with MiXCR. The table includes 400,000 to 650,000 distinct CDR3 sequences, 20% to 25% detected once. The input for sequencing was PBMCs, taken more than 20 days after the first yellow fever vaccination. Receptors originate from a man younger than 35 who received the YFV17D yellow fever vaccine.

V and J are TRBV4-2 and TRBJ2-3, with a possible D match to TRBD1 (6 bases). Germline V gene lookup returns CDR1 LGHNA and CDR2 YNFKEQ. V shed 2 bases and J shed 4 bases, with 10 bases lying between them. The CDR3 consists of 14 residues. The CDR3 nucleotides are TGTGCCAGCAGCCAAACAGGGTTTCCAGATACGCAGTATTTT. Its translation is CASSQTGFPDTQYF.

This chain joins TRBV6-1 and TRBJ1-1; D is unclear. There are 13 residues in the CDR3. Germline assignment: CDR1 MNHNS and CDR2 SASEGT. Trimming cost V 6 bases and J 1 base, with 9 bases left between them. For the CDR3, the DNA is TGTGCCAGCAGAGTCGTTGGGAACACTGAAGCTTTCTTT. This encodes CASRVVGNTEAFF.

The chain has TRBV4-1 and TRBJ1-1, with D perhaps TRBD1 (5 bases). The CDR3 consists of 13 residues. Trimming left V 3 bases short and J 4 bases short, with 9 bases between. From germline, CDR1 is MGHRA and CDR2 YSYEKL. The CDR3, as DNA: TGCGCCAGCAGCCAGGGGCGAAGCACTGAAGCTTTCTTT. This codes for CASSQGRSTEAFF.

The gene calls are TRBV5-1 and TRBJ2-5, with D possibly TRBD1 on 6 matching bases. Trimming pared 7 bases from V and 2 bases from J, leaving 12 bases between. The germline V gene has CDR1 SGHRS and CDR2 YFSETQ. The CDR3 contains 13 residues. The CDR3 spells CASGLGQQETQYF. CDR3 bases: TGCGCCAGCGGATTAGGACAGCAAGAGACCCAGTACTTC.

This clonotype has just a few counts. The chain joins TRBV5-1 to TRBJ1-4; 9 positions match TRBD1. The CDR3 has 15 amino acids. The V and J ends lost 4 bases and 0 bases, in that order; junction bases with no gene match: 1. CDR1 and CDR2 from the germline V gene are SGHRS and YFSETQ. In DNA, the CDR3 is TGCGCCAGCAGCCGGACAGGGGCAACTAATGAAAAACTGTTTTTT. Translating gives CASSRTGATNEKLFF.

The V call is TRBV18, the J call TRBJ2-2, with 10 bases identical to TRBD2. Germline CDR1 KGHSH, CDR2 LQKENI. V was pared by 4 bases and J by 0 bases, with 8 bases of the junction left unmatched. The CDR3 is made up of 18 amino acids. CDR3 amino acids: CASSLGLAAVANTGELFF. CDR3 in DNA: TGTGCCAGCTCACTAGGACTAGCGGCCGTTGCGAACACCGGGGAGCTGTTTTTT.

In this sample, this clonotype turned up a few times. The chain is built from TRBV6-1 and TRBJ2-7; D is perhaps TRBD1 (5 bases). The CDR3 loop spans 12 amino acids. CDR1 is MNHNS, CDR2 SASEGT, per germline. Trimming took off 6 bases at V and 3 bases at J, with 9 bases between the two ends. CDR3 amino acids: CASSETVYEQYV. In nucleotides, the CDR3 is TGTGCCAGCAGCGAGACAGTCTACGAGCAGTACGTC.

The chain combines TRBV6-1 with TRBJ1-6; D is perhaps TRBD1 (5 bases). Germline-derived CDR1 and CDR2 are MNHNS and SASEGT. The V gene lost 6 bases and the J gene lost 7 bases, with 13 bases spanning the gap. The CDR3 is made up of 14 amino acids. Here the CDR3 reads CASSPQGTNSPLHF. CDR3 DNA: TGTGCCAGCAGCCCTCAGGGTACGAATTCACCCCTCCACTTT.

This clonotype has a handful of counts. V is TRBV7-9 and J is TRBJ2-1; D may be TRBD1 (5 bases). V dropped 6 bases and J dropped 12 bases, with 18 bases sitting between them. This CDR3 is built from 13 residues. CDR1 and CDR2 from the germline V gene are SEHNR and FQNEAQ (reference sequence). The CDR3 protein is CASSQRQGMGQFF. As DNA, the CDR3 is TGTGCCAGCAGTCAACGGCAGGGCATGGGGCAGTTCTTC.

This clonotype was found a few times. The chain links TRBV7-9 to TRBJ1-4; D possibly corresponds to TRBD1 (5 bases). The CDR3 is 14 residues long. CDR1 SEHNR and CDR2 FQNEAQ come from the germline V gene (reference sequence). Deletions cut 5 bases from V and 8 bases from J, with 15 bases between. The CDR3, as DNA: TGTGCCAGCAGCCTCAGGGTAGACGAAGAAAAACTGTTTTTT. This gives the protein CASSLRVDEEKLFF.

In its sample, this clonotype was seen a few times. The chain recombines TRBV7-2 with TRBJ2-7; a weak D match, TRBD2 (5 bases). Germline CDR1 reads SGHTA; CDR2 reads FQGNSA. Trimming removed 3 bases from V and 2 bases from J, with 11 bases in between. The CDR3 has 14 residues. The CDR3 sequence: CASSFLLGAYEQYF. In nucleotides, the CDR3 is TGTGCCAGCAGCTTCCTACTGGGAGCCTACGAGCAGTACTTC.

The chain recombines TRBV7-9 with TRBJ2-2, with D perhaps matching TRBD2 (6 bases). This CDR3 contains 14 residues. Trimming stripped 2 bases from V and 6 bases from J, with 10 bases between. Germline CDR1 reads SEHNR; CDR2 reads FQNEAQ (reference sequence). The chain's CDR3 is CASSLRRDPGELFF. DNA of the CDR3: TGTGCCAGCAGCTTAAGGAGGGACCCCGGGGAGCTGTTTTTT. Full variable domain (missing parts from reference TRBV7-9 and TRBJ2-2): DTGVSQNPRHKITKRGQNVTFRCDPISEHNRLYWYRQTLGQGPEFLTYFQNEAQLEKSRLLSDRFSAERPKGSFSTLEIQRTEQGDSAMYLCASSLRRDPGELFFGEGSRLTVL.

V is TRBV28 and J is TRBJ2-3; D not resolved. V dropped 2 bases and J dropped 2 bases, with 11 bases sitting between them. The CDR3 has 15 amino acids. Germline CDR1 reads MDHEN; CDR2 reads SYDVKM. The CDR3 loop reads CASSLSRSLTDTQYF. CDR3 nucleotides: TGTGCCAGCAGTTTAAGTAGGTCTCTCACAGATACGCAGTATTTT.

In its sample, this clonotype was seen a few times. The V gene is TRBV5-1, the J gene TRBJ2-2; 13 bases match TRBD2. CDR1 and CDR2 (germline): SGHRS, YFSETQ. Germline trimming cut 4 bases from V and 7 bases from J; bases unmatched to any gene: 7. The CDR3 runs 16 residues. As DNA, the CDR3 is TGCGCCAGCAGCCCACGGACTAGCGGGGGAGTCGGGGAGCTGTTTTTT. Protein sequence: CASSPRTSGGVGELFF.

This clonotype was counted between two and nine times. The chain employs TRBV30 and TRBJ1-2; D call uncertain. Trimming pared 2 bases from V and 2 bases from J, leaving 9 bases between. Germline V gene data show CDR1 as GTSNPN and CDR2 as SVGIG (reference sequence). This CDR3 comprises 13 residues. The DNA of the CDR3 is TGTGCCTGGAGTTGGCTGATAAACTATGGCTACACCTTC. This gives the protein CAWSWLINYGYTF. Based on the CDR3 plus reference TRBV30 and TRBJ1-2, the full variable domain is SQTIHQWPATLVQPVGSPLSLECTVEGTSNPNLYWYRQAAGRGLQLLFYSVGIGQISSEVPQNLSASRPQDRQFILSSKKLLLSDSGFYLCAWSWLINYGYTFGSGTRLTVV.

Only a few counts were recorded for this clonotype. CDR3 loop: CASRPRTGSGYEQYF. CDR3 coding DNA: TGTGCCAGTAGACCCCGGACGGGGTCCGGCTACGAGCAGTACTTC. The V gene is TRBV27, the J gene TRBJ2-7; TRBD2 might be the D (5 bases). CDR3 length equals 15 residues. Trimming removed 9 bases from V and 3 bases from J, with 21 bases in between. From germline, CDR1 is MNHEY and CDR2 SMNVEV (reference sequence).

The J gene is TRBJ2-5, the V gene TRBV13, with TRBD1 identical over 7 bases. Germline loops: CDR1 PRHDT, CDR2 FYEKMQ (reference sequence). Trimming cost V 4 bases and J 2 bases; bases outside gene matches: 10. This CDR3 has 16 residues. CDR3 in amino acids: CASSSSAGTEQETQYF. DNA of the CDR3: TGTGCCAGCAGCTCCTCCGCCGGGACAGAGCAAGAGACCCAGTACTTC.

This chain connects TRBV5-1 to TRBJ1-1, with a weak D call TRBD1 (5 bases). V was clipped by 0 bases and J by 1 base, with 10 bases between them. Germline values: CDR1 SGHRS, CDR2 YFSETQ. CDR3 length equals 15 residues. CDR3 DNA: TGCGCCAGCAGCTTGGAAGCGGGGGGGAACACTGAAGCTTTCTTT. Protein: CASSLEAGGNTEAFF.

J is TRBJ1-1 and V is TRBV29-1; D remains ambiguous. Germline CDR1 SQVTM, CDR2 ANQGSEA. V was clipped by 7 bases and J by 4 bases, with 16 bases between them. The CDR3 extends over 13 amino acids. CDR3 sequence reads: CSGNREFGTEAFF. The CDR3 region has the DNA TGCAGCGGCAATCGAGAATTTGGCACTGAAGCTTTCTTT.

CDR3 in amino acids: CASSEPGGFGNTIYF. For the CDR3, the DNA is TGCGCCAGCAGCGAACCAGGGGGCTTTGGAAACACCATATATTTT. The genes are TRBV5-1 and TRBJ1-3, with TRBD1 matching 8 bases. The germline gives CDR1 SGHRS, CDR2 YFSETQ. This CDR3 has 15 residues. The V and J ends lost 4 bases and 3 bases, in that order; junction bases with no gene match: 6.

In its sample, this clonotype was seen a few times. V is TRBV7-8 and J is TRBJ1-5; D perhaps matches TRBD1 (5 bases). CDR3 length: 15 residues. Germline lookup yields CDR1 SGHVS and CDR2 FQNEAQ. Trimming removed 4 bases at V and 9 bases at J, with 19 bases between. CDR3 loop: CASSSGRDPGRPQHF. CDR3 nucleotides: TGTGCCAGCAGCTCCGGCCGGGACCCGGGCCGGCCCCAGCATTTT. Based on the CDR3 plus reference TRBV7-8 and TRBJ1-5, the full variable domain is GAGVSQSPRYKVAKRGQDVALRCDPISGHVSLFWYQQALGQGPEFLTYFQNEAQLDKSGLPSDRFFAERPEGSVSTLKIQRTQQEDSAVYLCASSSGRDPGRPQHFGDGTRLSIL.

The chain links TRBV5-6 to TRBJ2-7, with TRBD1 as a possible D gene (5 bases). CDR1 and CDR2 from the germline V gene are SGHDT and YYEEEE. CDR3 size: 13 residues. V dropped 3 bases and J dropped 6 bases, with 13 bases sitting between them. The CDR3 spells CASSSQGTGEQYF. As DNA, the CDR3 is TGTGCCAGCAGCTCTCAGGGAACGGGCGAGCAGTACTTC.